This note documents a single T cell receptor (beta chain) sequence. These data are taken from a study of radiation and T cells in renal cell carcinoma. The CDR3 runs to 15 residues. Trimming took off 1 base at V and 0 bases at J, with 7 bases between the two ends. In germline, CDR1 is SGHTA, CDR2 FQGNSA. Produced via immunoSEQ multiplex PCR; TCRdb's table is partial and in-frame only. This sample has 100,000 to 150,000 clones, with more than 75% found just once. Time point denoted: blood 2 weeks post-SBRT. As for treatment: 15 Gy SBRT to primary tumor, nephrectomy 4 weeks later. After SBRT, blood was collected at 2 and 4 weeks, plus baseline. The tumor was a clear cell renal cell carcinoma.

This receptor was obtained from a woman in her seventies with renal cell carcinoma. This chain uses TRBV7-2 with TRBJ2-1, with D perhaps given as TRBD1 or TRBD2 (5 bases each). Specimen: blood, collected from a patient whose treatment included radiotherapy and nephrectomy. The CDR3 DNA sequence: TGTGCCAGCAGCTTAGGGGACCTCTCCTACAATGAGCAGTTCTTC. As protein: CASSLGDLSYNEQFF.